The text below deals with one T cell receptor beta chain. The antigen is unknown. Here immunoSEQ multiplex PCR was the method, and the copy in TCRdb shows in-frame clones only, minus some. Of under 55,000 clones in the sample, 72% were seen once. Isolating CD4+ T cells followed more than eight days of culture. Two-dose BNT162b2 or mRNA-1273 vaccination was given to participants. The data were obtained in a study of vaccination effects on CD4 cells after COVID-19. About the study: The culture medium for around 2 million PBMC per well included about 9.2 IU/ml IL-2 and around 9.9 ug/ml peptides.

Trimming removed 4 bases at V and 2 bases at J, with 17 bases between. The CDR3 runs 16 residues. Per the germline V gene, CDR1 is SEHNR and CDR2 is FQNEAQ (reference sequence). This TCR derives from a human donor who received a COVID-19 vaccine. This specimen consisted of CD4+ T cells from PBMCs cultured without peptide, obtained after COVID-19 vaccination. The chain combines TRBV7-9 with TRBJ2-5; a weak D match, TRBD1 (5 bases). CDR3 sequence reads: CASSSAPRARQETQYF. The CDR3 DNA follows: TGTGCCAGCAGCTCAGCCCCCAGGGCCCGACAAGAGACCCAGTACTTC.